What follows is one T cell receptor (beta chain) and its context. Its antigen is unknown. Base qualities were left out, and no much larger clone turns up one base away. The library was produced with RT-PCR. TCRdb shows the sequencer as Illumina MiSeq. In TCRdb, the public reads were trimmed at Q25 with fastp and aligned with MiXCR, with productive beta chains retained. Every CDR3 protein is listed once, alongside the most common genes and DNA of its rows. Within this sample are approximately 5,000 distinct CDR3 sequences, with 8.5% of them counted one time only. Of the sample, around 4% is held by the ten largest clones. The record originates from a study of immune reconstitution after stem cell transplant in scleroderma (dated by TCRdb to the late 2010s). V lost 2 bases and J lost 8 bases; the stretch between them is 13 bases long. Looking up the germline V gene yields CDR1 SGHTA and CDR2 FQGTGA. Inclusive of the bounding cysteine and phenylalanine, the CDR3 is 14 residues long. Only CDR3 DNA remains: 42 bases, in frame from the first base.

Sample collection occurred before or after autologous hematopoietic stem cell transplantation (not recorded which). This clonotype originated in a male donor with systemic sclerosis. Rearrangement joined TRBV7-3 to TRBJ2-1; there is no confident call for the D gene. The CDR3 has the sequence CASSLGVGGDEQFF. The bases read TGTGCCAGCAGCTTAGGTGTGGGTGGGGATGAGCAGTTCTTC.